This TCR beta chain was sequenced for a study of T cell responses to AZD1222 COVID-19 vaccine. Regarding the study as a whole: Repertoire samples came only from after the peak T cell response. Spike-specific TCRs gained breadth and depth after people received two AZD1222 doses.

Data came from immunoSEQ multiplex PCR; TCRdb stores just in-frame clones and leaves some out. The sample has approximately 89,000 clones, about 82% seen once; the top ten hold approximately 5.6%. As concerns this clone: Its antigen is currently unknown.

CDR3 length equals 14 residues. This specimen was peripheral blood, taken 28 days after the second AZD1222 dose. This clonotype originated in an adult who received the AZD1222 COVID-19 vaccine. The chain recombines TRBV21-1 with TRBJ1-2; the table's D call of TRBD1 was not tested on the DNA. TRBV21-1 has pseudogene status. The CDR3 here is CASSRDRGLYGYTF. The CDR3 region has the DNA TGTGCCAGCAGCAGGGACAGGGGTTTATATGGCTACACCTTC.